This TCR beta chain was identified during a study of kidney transplant recipient with SARS-CoV-2 infection (dated by TCRdb to the early 2020s). CDR1 and CDR2 were assigned from the germline V gene as SGHDN and FVKESK. V loses 0 bases of germline sequence and J loses 8 bases, and the interval between the two ends is 13 bases. The cysteine opens and the phenylalanine closes a CDR3 of 14 amino acids. Left in the record is the CDR3 DNA by itself, 42 bases read in frame from the first base. Explained via the paper, the time point label denotes: pre-pandemic baseline sample and day 111 after first positive SARS-CoV-2 test. Data came from an Illumina MiSeq. Profiling of the peripheral T cell repertoire targeted human TCRbeta genes. Regarding the original processing steps: To account for variability over time, differences in clonotype abundance were tested using beta-binomial modelling. Expanded clonotypes were checked against the ImmuneCODE reference database of SARS-CoV-2-associated TCRs and mapped to regions of the viral genome. Additional analyses of the repertoire looked at TRBV gene usage, CDR3 length, CDR3 amino acid overlap between time points, clonotype abundance distributions and Jaccard similarity. The public reads were run again by TCRdb, first through fastp at Q25 and then through MiXCR, and only productive beta chains were kept. A single entry per CDR3 protein holds the most common genes and DNA from its merged rows. The V and J calls here are based on TCRdb, not the publication. The sample table contains approximately 240,000 distinct CDR3 sequences; only one count was recorded for more than 25% of them. Of the sample, under 9.5% is held by the ten largest clones.

Concerning this clonotype itself: Its antigen target is currently unknown. A much larger clone lies one base from this, so it may be a read error.

The V and J genes are TRBV14 and TRBJ2-5, with the D gene too uncertain to name. Sequencing used a blood sample, obtained at baseline and on approximately day 120 from a kidney transplant recipient. The receptor comes from a male patient aged 25 to 39 who had COVID-19 and was a kidney transplant recipient. Some T cells seen after a transplant may have their origin in the graft donor. The nucleotides read TGTGCCAGCAGCCAAGATCACGGCGTATACACCCAGTACTTC. It is translated as CASSQDHGVYTQYF.